A selection of T cell receptor beta chains follows, all from one sample in a study of cytomegalovirus exposure and HLA in healthy donors. Some clones are missing from TCRdb's copy, which holds only in-frame ones; the method was immunoSEQ multiplex PCR. The sample records under 110,000 clones, about 75% being singletons. Sequenced sample: PBMCs. The receptors stem from a male donor in good health and CMV-seropositive. CDR3s include the opening cysteine and the closing phenylalanine or tryptophan. Each record gives: V gene, J gene, clone size, CDR3 protein. For some rows the clone size is stated as once, few or many, or as a class when expanded; others skip it.

v_gene: TRBV6-5; j_gene: TRBJ2-5; abundance: -; CDR3aa: CASRTHGFGAQYF
v_gene: TRBV6-5; j_gene: TRBJ2-1; abundance: -; CDR3aa: CASSYEDSPYNEQFF
v_gene: TRBV27; j_gene: TRBJ1-1; abundance: -; CDR3aa: CASSQDRVNTEAFF
v_gene: TRBV6-6; j_gene: TRBJ1-3; abundance: -; CDR3aa: CASSFTTGEGNTIYF
v_gene: TRBV15; j_gene: TRBJ1-4; abundance: few; CDR3aa: CATSRQGPNEKLFF
v_gene: TRBV7-3; j_gene: TRBJ2-2; abundance: -; CDR3aa: CASSSSAIGELFF
v_gene: TRBV29-1; j_gene: TRBJ1-1; abundance: -; CDR3aa: CSVNPRGSDTEAFF
v_gene: TRBV5-6; j_gene: TRBJ2-1; abundance: -; CDR3aa: CASSSGQGAGEQFF
v_gene: TRBV4-3; j_gene: TRBJ2-1; abundance: -; CDR3aa: CASSQALIQGARNEQFF
v_gene: TRBV10-3; j_gene: TRBJ1-1; abundance: -; CDR3aa: CAISRRTDTEAFF
v_gene: TRBV7-9; j_gene: TRBJ1-2; abundance: -; CDR3aa: CASSWSGQEGGYTF
v_gene: TRBV6-6; j_gene: TRBJ1-3; abundance: -; CDR3aa: CASNPGQGRGNTIYF
v_gene: TRBV6-1; j_gene: TRBJ1-5; abundance: -; CDR3aa: CASSEPTGGMRNQPQHF
v_gene: TRBV4-3; j_gene: TRBJ2-7; abundance: -; CDR3aa: CASSQGLGANYEQYF
v_gene: TRBV15; j_gene: TRBJ2-7; abundance: -; CDR3aa: CATSRDPRAMEQYF
v_gene: TRBV19; j_gene: TRBJ2-1; abundance: -; CDR3aa: CASSIRGLADNEQFF
v_gene: TRBV4-2; j_gene: TRBJ2-1; abundance: once; CDR3aa: CASSTGLAAYNEQFF
v_gene: TRBV28; j_gene: TRBJ2-2; abundance: -; CDR3aa: CASSRSGTNTGELFF
v_gene: TRBV7-2; j_gene: TRBJ2-1; abundance: -; CDR3aa: CASSLRGLSGGNYNEQFF
v_gene: TRBV28; j_gene: TRBJ2-7; abundance: -; CDR3aa: CASSFFSVVLSGTGGIYEQYF
v_gene: TRBV29-1; j_gene: TRBJ1-3; abundance: -; CDR3aa: CSASTPTSGNTIYF
v_gene: TRBV6-5; j_gene: TRBJ2-3; abundance: -; CDR3aa: CASSYSRTSGPDTQYF
v_gene: TRBV19; j_gene: TRBJ1-1; abundance: -; CDR3aa: CASSIRDRGTEAFF
v_gene: TRBV28; j_gene: TRBJ2-1; abundance: -; CDR3aa: CASSHRDRGNNEQFF
v_gene: TRBV7-2; j_gene: TRBJ2-7; abundance: -; CDR3aa: CASSPDSYYEQYF
v_gene: TRBV28; j_gene: TRBJ2-1; abundance: -; CDR3aa: CASSSAGWEQFF
v_gene: TRBV15; j_gene: TRBJ1-5; abundance: -; CDR3aa: CATSRDGGGGNQPQHF
v_gene: TRBV4-3; j_gene: TRBJ2-5; abundance: -; CDR3aa: CASSRDSQETQYF
v_gene: TRBV2; j_gene: TRBJ2-5; abundance: -; CDR3aa: CASRGGEETQYF
v_gene: TRBV5-4; j_gene: TRBJ1-3; abundance: once; CDR3aa: CASSLDRGGGNTIYF
v_gene: TRBV5-1; j_gene: TRBJ2-5; abundance: -; CDR3aa: CASSPDQETQYF
v_gene: TRBV6-1; j_gene: TRBJ1-5; abundance: -; CDR3aa: CASSEQSGQPQNF
v_gene: TRBV5-4; j_gene: TRBJ1-2; abundance: once; CDR3aa: CASSRGGGGYTF
v_gene: TRBV6-5; j_gene: TRBJ1-1; abundance: -; CDR3aa: CASSSGWNTEAFF
v_gene: TRBV27; j_gene: TRBJ2-1; abundance: -; CDR3aa: CASSWTGYNEQFF
v_gene: TRBV28; j_gene: TRBJ2-5; abundance: -; CDR3aa: CASSPPYQETQYF
v_gene: TRBV5-4; j_gene: TRBJ2-7; abundance: -; CDR3aa: CASSPSQGAGEQYF
v_gene: TRBV6-6; j_gene: TRBJ2-5; abundance: -; CDR3aa: CASTSTGDQETQYF
v_gene: TRBV5-1; j_gene: TRBJ1-3; abundance: few; CDR3aa: CASSLKGEGNTIYF
v_gene: TRBV5-6; j_gene: TRBJ2-7; abundance: once; CDR3aa: CASSFGLAGAPYEQYF